The source of this T cell receptor beta chain is a study of control samples from healthy donors and cancer patients. In germline, CDR1 is MDHEN, CDR2 SYDVKM. This CDR3 is built from 16 residues. The junction had 10 bases not matched to a gene; V was cut back by 7 bases and J by 4 bases. The protocol was immunoSEQ multiplex PCR, while the TCRdb copy is restricted to in-frame clones and leaves out a portion. The table records approximately 100,000 clones, 85% to 90% of them present only once. This chain links TRBV28 with TRBJ2-3; 11 bases line up with TRBD2. The clonotype was recovered from a man aged 25-45 years in good health. Sequencing was carried out using blood. CDR3 sequence: CASNSGRAVFADTQYF. The CDR3 bases are TGTGCCAGCAATAGCGGGAGGGCCGTCTTCGCAGATACGCAGTATTTT.